The 26 T cell receptor beta chains presented below share a single source sample, sequenced in a study of PD-L1 blockade in urothelial cancer (dated by TCRdb to the late 2010s). This specimen's time point label, per the study, means: peripheral blood 6 weeks after treatment start. Library preparation was by the immunoSEQ multiplex PCR assay. The table comes from immuneACCESS by way of TCRdb, which keeps in-frame sequences with V and J called. Part of the clones is missing from these tables; in studies checked, under half for an unresolved V gene and the rest for unknown reasons. For this sample the table gives about 50,000 clones, of which over 75% were detected only once. The ten largest clones capture less than 2% of the sample. This specimen consisted of PBMCs, obtained around atezolizumab (anti-PD-L1) treatment. These receptors were collected from a man between 45 and 60 years old with urothelial cancer.

This clone was counted a single time. The genes are TRBV5-1 and TRBJ2-1; TRBD2 matches 11 bases. Trimming cost V 0 bases and J 8 bases; bases outside gene matches: 1. CDR3 size: 14 residues. CDR1 is SGHRS and CDR2 is YFSETQ in the germline V gene. The CDR3 DNA sequence: TGCGCCAGCAGCTTGGAACTAGCGGGAGATGAGCAGTTCTTC. Translating it yields CASSLELAGDEQFF.

A remark on this clone: The junction differs from germline at one of its ends, possibly a read error. The rearrangement uses TRBV25-1 and TRBJ2-3; 9 bases match TRBD1. This CDR3 is 17 amino acids long. Germline lookup yields CDR1 MGHDK and CDR2 SYGVNS. The CDR3, as DNA: TGTGCCAGCAGCGAATACCTAACAGGGGGCTCGGCAGATACGCAGTATTTT. Protein sequence: CASSEYLTGGSADTQYF.

The chain combines TRBV7-8 with TRBJ2-3; 11 positions match TRBD2. The J segment lost 4 bases and the V segment lost 5 bases, leaving 2 bases of the junction unmatched. CDR3 size: 14 residues. Germline CDR1 SGHVS, CDR2 FQNEAQ. This CDR3 reads CASSTSGGPDTQYF. CDR3 DNA: TGTGCCAGCAGCACTAGCGGGGGCCCAGATACGCAGTATTTT.

V is TRBV6-6 and J is TRBJ1-2, with D unclear. The CDR3 sequence is 14 residues long. Germline V lookup: CDR1 MNHNY, CDR2 SVGAGI (reference sequence). Trimming removed 3 bases at V and 6 bases at J, with 14 bases between. CDR3 sequence: CASSYVGESHGYTF. DNA for the CDR3: TGTGCCAGCAGTTATGTCGGGGAAAGCCATGGCTACACCTTC.

This chain links TRBV18 with TRBJ1-3; 7 positions agree with TRBD1. This CDR3 has 14 amino acids. The V gene's germline CDR1 is KGHSH and CDR2 LQKENI. The trim removed 2 bases at V and 2 bases at J, leaving 0 bases unmatched. The CDR3 spells CASSPDRAGNTIYF. The CDR3 DNA follows: TGTGCCAGCTCACCAGACAGGGCTGGAAACACCATATATTTT. Full variable domain (missing parts from reference TRBV18 and TRBJ1-3): NAGVMQNPRHLVRRRGQEARLRCSPMKGHSHVYWYRQLPEEGLKFMVYLQKENIIDESGMPKERFSAEFPKEGPSILRIQQVVRGDSAAYFCASSPDRAGNTIYFGEGSWLTVV.

This chain joins TRBV5-1 and TRBJ2-1, with D hard to call. The CDR3 is 15 amino acids. The V gene lost 4 bases and the J gene lost 8 bases, with 19 bases spanning the gap. Germline values: CDR1 SGHRS, CDR2 YFSETQ. CDR3 sequence reads: CASSLRVPHADEQFF. The CDR3 DNA reads as TGCGCCAGCAGCCTACGGGTCCCTCACGCGGATGAGCAGTTCTTC.

This clone occurred a few times. The rearrangement links TRBV19 to TRBJ2-7; possible D gene TRBD1, 6 bases. The germline CDR1 and CDR2 sequences are LNHDA and SQIVND (reference sequence). The V end was cut by 6 bases, the J end by 0 bases, with 12 bases between. The CDR3 covers 14 residues. The CDR3 DNA is TGTGCCAGTAGCTACAGGGAGAACTCCTACGAGCAGTACTTC. Amino acids: CASSYRENSYEQYF.

The genes are TRBV28 and TRBJ2-7; a weak D match, TRBD2 (6 bases). The germline V gene encodes CDR1 MDHEN and CDR2 SYDVKM. V lost 4 bases and J 2 bases, leaving 18 bases between the germline ends. The CDR3 sequence is 16 residues long. The CDR3 loop reads CASSSGDRAPAYEQYF. The CDR3 DNA reads TGTGCCAGCAGTTCGGGGGACCGGGCCCCAGCCTACGAGCAGTACTTC.

This clone appeared a single time. The genes are TRBV19 and TRBJ2-1, with 14 nucleotides matching TRBD2. The CDR3 spans 17 residues. The V segment lost 5 bases and the J segment 8 bases; nucleotides outside the gene matches: 11. Germline V CDR1 and CDR2: LNHDA, SQIVND (reference sequence). The CDR3 reads CASSHRTPGLAGDEQFF. As DNA, the CDR3 is TGTGCCAGTAGTCACAGGACACCGGGACTAGCGGGAGATGAGCAGTTCTTC.

J is TRBJ2-5 and V is TRBV19; 9 bases fit TRBD1. The germline gives CDR1 LNHDA, CDR2 SQIVND (reference sequence). This CDR3 is 14 amino acids long. With 3 bases clipped from V and 3 bases from J, the junction kept 2 bases outside the gene matches. The CDR3 here is CASSMWDREETQYF. CDR3 bases: TGTGCCAGTAGTATGTGGGACAGGGAAGAGACCCAGTACTTC.

Written as DNA, the CDR3 is TGTGCCAGCAGCTTAAAGACAGGTTATTCACCCCTCCACTTT. Translating it yields CASSLKTGYSPLHF. The chain recombines TRBV5-6 with TRBJ1-6; weak D call: TRBD1 (6 bases). Germline V lookup: CDR1 SGHDT, CDR2 YYEEEE. The CDR3 totals 14 residues. Trimming left V 2 bases short and J 8 bases short, with 11 bases between.

This sequence joins TRBV21-1 and TRBJ2-7; no check of the table's D call, TRBD2, against the DNA was made. TRBV21-1 is shown as a pseudogene. CDR3 length: 17 amino acids. The CDR3 DNA follows: TGTGCCAGCCCCCAAGATCCGATGAAACTGAACTCCTACGAGCAGTACTTC. Amino acid sequence: CASPQDPMKLNSYEQYF.

V usage is TRBV6-5 and J usage is TRBJ1-1; possibly TRBD1 for D (6 bases). V lost 5 bases and J lost 4, with 8 bases in between. This CDR3 spans 12 amino acids. Germline-derived CDR1 and CDR2 are MNHEY and SVGAGI. The CDR3 DNA sequence: TGTGCCAGCAGTGGGACAACCACTGAAGCTTTCTTT. Protein sequence: CASSGTTTEAFF.

This chain links TRBV20-1 with TRBJ2-5, with D uncertain. The CDR3 consists of 11 residues. CDR1 and CDR2 from the germline V gene are DFQATT and SNEGSKA (reference sequence). Trimming stripped 0 bases from V and 5 bases from J, with 4 bases between. In DNA, the CDR3 is TGCAGTGCTAGAGATGCGGAGACCCAGTACTTC. Translating gives CSARDAETQYF.

The chain is built from TRBV19 and TRBJ2-7; TRBD2 agrees at 10 bases. The CDR3 is 16 amino acids. V lost 4 bases and J lost 9; bases outside the gene matches: 15. CDR1 LNHDA and CDR2 SQIVND come from the germline V gene (reference sequence). The CDR3 nucleotides are TGTGCCAGTAGTAAATCAAGCGGGAGGGCCGGGGGCTGGCAGTACTTC. It is translated as CASSKSSGRAGGWQYF.

The V gene is TRBV14, the J gene TRBJ1-4; no firm D call. The CDR3 is 16 residues long. Germline assignment: CDR1 SGHDN and CDR2 FVKESK. V lost 2 bases to trimming and J lost 7 bases, with 17 bases between them. The CDR3 is CASSQSSLKTSEKLFF. The CDR3 bases are TGTGCCAGCAGCCAAAGTTCCTTGAAAACCAGTGAAAAACTGTTTTTT.

The V and J genes are TRBV6-1 and TRBJ2-5, with D possibly matching TRBD2 (6 bases). V was cut by 3 bases and J by 4 bases, with 21 bases left in between. Germline CDR1 MNHNS, CDR2 SASEGT. The CDR3 sequence is 17 residues long. This chain's CDR3 is CASSETRRTRRGETQYF. DNA of the CDR3: TGTGCCAGCAGTGAGACCCGACGGACAAGGAGGGGAGAGACCCAGTACTTC.

V gene TRBV6-6 combines with J gene TRBJ2-6; maybe TRBD2 (5 bases). V was cut by 7 bases and J by 0 bases, with 13 bases left in between. This CDR3 is 16 amino acids long. Germline-derived CDR1 and CDR2 are MNHNY and SVGAGI (reference sequence). DNA of the CDR3: TGTGCCAGCAACCCCTCGGGGAACTCTGGGGCCAACGTCCTGACTTTC. It translates to CASNPSGNSGANVLTF.

The V call is TRBV30, the J call TRBJ2-1; TRBD2 matches at 13 bases. The junction had 8 bases not matched to a gene; V was cut back by 3 bases and J by 0 bases. This CDR3 spans 18 amino acids. Per the germline V gene, CDR1 is GTSNPN and CDR2 is SVGIG (reference sequence). This CDR3 is CAWSPGTSGISSYNEQFF. In DNA form, the CDR3 reads TGTGCCTGGAGCCCCGGGACTAGCGGGATTAGCTCCTACAATGAGCAGTTCTTC.

This clone was picked up a small number of times. V and J are TRBV6-1 and TRBJ1-5; D might be TRBD1 (6 bases). Germline V gene sequence: CDR1 MNHNS, CDR2 SASEGT. Trimming took 6 bases from V and 3 from J, leaving 12 bases between them. There are 14 residues in the CDR3. CDR3 in amino acids: CASRAGQFNQPQHF. The CDR3 DNA sequence: TGTGCCAGCAGAGCGGGACAATTCAATCAGCCCCAGCATTTT.

This chain joins TRBV14 and TRBJ1-4; 7 bases map to TRBD1. Germline CDR1 is SGHDN and CDR2 is FVKESK. V was pared by 0 bases and J by 7 bases, with 8 bases of the junction left unmatched. The CDR3 is 16 residues long. This CDR3 is CASSQDRQGVGEKLFF. In DNA form, the CDR3 reads TGTGCCAGCAGCCAAGATCGACAGGGCGTCGGTGAAAAACTGTTTTTT.

This clone was found a few times. The V and J genes are TRBV29-1 and TRBJ2-7; 7 nucleotides align to TRBD1. This CDR3 contains 14 residues. The junction had 9 bases not matched to a gene; V was cut back by 5 bases and J by 2 bases. Germline CDR1 reads SQVTM; CDR2 reads ANQGSEA. The CDR3 nucleotides are TGCAGCGTTAAGGGACAGACAGGGACCTACGAGCAGTACTTC. Protein: CSVKGQTGTYEQYF.

The chain uses TRBV7-3 and TRBJ1-2; D possibly corresponds to TRBD1 (5 bases). The germline CDR1 and CDR2 sequences are SGHTA and FQGTGA. The V and J ends lost 1 base and 7 bases respectively, with 10 bases between them. The CDR3 contains 13 residues. DNA of the CDR3: TGTGCCAGCAGCTTAAGTCAGGGCCGTGGCTACACCTTC. Translating it yields CASSLSQGRGYTF.

The sample holds a few counts of this clone. The J gene is TRBJ2-3, the V gene TRBV19; a possible D gene is TRBD2 (6 bases). V was trimmed by 4 bases and J by 2 bases, leaving 13 bases between them. The CDR3 totals 15 residues. CDR1 LNHDA and CDR2 SQIVND come from the germline V gene (reference sequence). The CDR3 region is CASSTSGYDTDTQYF. The CDR3 nucleotides read TGTGCCAGTAGTACCAGCGGGTATGACACAGATACGCAGTATTTT.

This clone turned up a few times. The V and J genes are TRBV19 and TRBJ2-5; 7 bases align to TRBD2. From germline, CDR1 is LNHDA and CDR2 SQIVND (reference sequence). V lost 8 bases to trimming and J lost 2 bases; unmatched junction nucleotides: 2. The CDR3 has 12 amino acids. CDR3 residues: CASQAGQETQYF. The DNA for the CDR3 is TGTGCCAGTCAAGCGGGGCAAGAGACCCAGTACTTC.

The chain has TRBV7-9 and TRBJ2-3; D is unclear. This CDR3 has 13 amino acids. The germline CDR1 and CDR2 sequences are SEHNR and FQNEAQ (reference sequence). Trimming pared 3 bases from V and 3 bases from J, leaving 7 bases between. CDR3 nucleotide sequence: TGTGCCAGCAGCTTCCACACAACAGATACGCAGTATTTT. It encodes CASSFHTTDTQYF.